Sequencing of this T cell receptor (beta chain) was carried out in a study of blood T cell repertoires in COVID-19 (dated by TCRdb to 2018 to 2020). Notes on the research overall: Samples from collaborators originated in the United States, Italy and Spain and spanned both the acute and convalescent phases of COVID-19. The prospective study material was composed of cDNA or gDNA derived from T cells, B-cell-depleted T cells, or PBMCs. The dataset comprised deeply sampled blood TCRbeta repertoires from subjects exposed to, actively infected with, or recovered from COVID-19. The repertoires were released in a freely available public database meant as a resource for research on the immune response to SARS-CoV-2. The samples were drawn from two sources: the first 160 participants of the ongoing ImmuneRACE study, and fewer than 1,500 subjects contributed by 6 global collaborators. A de-identified subject ID, COVID-19 status, age in years and sex were almost always included in the sample metadata. Where HLA class I and class II types were available, the types were taken from metadata supplied by the sample provider, not from assay-based typing. Beyond this particular receptor, the publication reports: How much clinical and demographic metadata was included differed by source and by participant, and the metadata was provided uncurated.

Points on this clone: The clone's antigen remains unknown. No base quality information exists; no much larger clone differs at one position.

The immunoSEQ Assay, a bias-controlled multiplex PCR, was used to amplify TCRbeta CDR3 regions from genomic DNA. Under the source paper's analysis protocol: The number of nucleated cells in each sample was estimated by amplification of reference gene primers within the assay. Sequence reads were collapsed and filtered to measure the absolute abundance of every unique TCRbeta CDR3 rearrangement. Productive Simpson clonality was computed per sample as the square root of Simpson's diversity index over productive rearrangements. TCRdb provides this immuneACCESS table in a form limited to in-frame rearrangements. Some clones are lacking; in checked studies, under half of them reflect an unresolved V gene, and why the rest are absent is not known. V and J calls and clone size are given by that table; D and trimming were obtained from the DNA. This sample is represented by some 200,000 clones; about nine tenths of them were singletons. The leading ten clones occupy about 2.3% of the sample.

Enrolling through a virtual design, the prospective study's participants ranged in age from roughly 18 to 95 years and lived across roughly 23 United States geographic areas. To assign participants to cohorts, the prospective study relied on clinical history that participants themselves reported in a screening survey and a study questionnaire. Recovered participants in ImmuneRACE Cohort 3 were defined as having two consecutive negative NP/OP PCR tests, clearance from a healthcare professional, or resolution of symptoms. In the prospective study, mobile phlebotomists collected whole blood, serum and a nasopharyngeal or oropharyngeal swab from each participant. Additional blood draws and questionnaires over a roughly two-month period could optionally be provided by prospective study participants. Prospective study blood samples were shipped either frozen or at room temperature before DNA extraction.

Cut back by 0 bases and 8 bases, the V and J ends lie 17 bases apart. Counted from cysteine to phenylalanine, this CDR3 has 14 amino acids. Only CDR3 DNA remains: 42 bases, in frame from the first base. Per the germline V gene, SQVTM is the CDR1 and ANQGSEA is the CDR2. The chain is assembled from TRBV29-1 and TRBJ2-7, with TRBD1 as a weak D call on 6 bases. The TCR originated in a woman in her 30s who had recovered from COVID-19. The sample comprised PBMCs or T cells enriched from blood (not recorded which). CDR3 loop: CSVEDPLRGHKQYF. The nucleotides are TGCAGCGTTGAAGATCCTCTCAGGGGACATAAGCAGTACTTC.